This TCR beta chain was recovered during a study of blood T cell repertoires in COVID-19. The wider study: COVID-19 samples collected from the United States, Italy and Spain covered acute and convalescent phases. Sample material is recorded as cDNA or gDNA derived from T cells, B-cell-depleted T cells, or PBMCs.

Original analysis: Amplification of reference gene primers provided the estimated nucleated cell counts. Some clones are missing from TCRdb's copy, which holds only in-frame ones; the method was immunoSEQ multiplex PCR. The V and J calls and the clone size are those of that table, but D and trimming were determined from the DNA. The sample lists about 94,000 clones, around three quarters occurring once. Trimming took 9 bases from V and 0 from J; bases not matched to a gene: 7. Germline CDR1 reads SGHRS; CDR2 reads YFSETQ. The CDR3 sequence is 14 residues long. This clonotype originated in a human donor in a cohort sampled during active COVID-19. Sample: peripheral blood. J is TRBJ2-5 and V is TRBV5-1, with 8 nucleotides matching TRBD1. CDR3 in amino acids: CAILRGHYQETQYF. CDR3 nucleotide sequence: TGCGCCATCCTCAGGGGGCACTACCAAGAGACCCAGTACTTC.